This T cell receptor beta chain was identified in a study of CD8+CD57+ T cells in acquired aplastic anemia. To note about this clonotype: What it binds is unknown. The limits of the CDR3 on the DNA are not certain, so only TCRdb's listed CDR3 is given.

Notes on the study in general: Sharing between patients and controls was observed for around 30 CD8+ CDR3 sequences.

The template used for profiling TCR beta VDJ and CDR3 was genomic DNA. TCRdb re-called the reads through MiXCR, storing one row per CDR3 protein. The table lists approximately 260,000 distinct CDR3 sequences, around 82% of them singletons, with 42% in the top ten. CDR1 SGHVS and CDR2 FNYEAQ come from the germline V gene. The CDR3 extends over 15 residues, inclusive of both ends. Flow cytometry had shown expanded CD8+CD57+ cells in the patients chosen for sequencing. All patients had severe acquired aplastic anemia. This TCR was recovered from a human donor with aplastic anemia. V and J are TRBV7-6 and TRBJ2-3; the table's D call TRBD2 went unverified against the DNA. Sequencing was performed on sorted CD4+, CD8+, or CD8+CD57+ T cells (not recorded which) from PBMCs. CDR3 sequence reads: CASSDTYEQYVGPDF.